The 30 T cell receptor beta chains given below trace back to one sample, sequenced in a study of blood T cell repertoires in COVID-19. Profiled with immunoSEQ multiplex PCR; TCRdb holds only in-frame clones, not every one. The table shows 190,000 or so clones, with approximately 78% occurring only once. The sequenced material came from PBMCs or T cells enriched from blood (not recorded which). All receptors derive from a man between 35 and 55 years old who had recovered from COVID-19.

The chain carries TRBV5-1 and TRBJ2-2, with 12 bases that match TRBD2. This CDR3 comprises 15 residues. Germline lookup yields CDR1 SGHRS and CDR2 YFSETQ. The junction had 1 base not matched to a gene; V was cut back by 3 bases and J by 4 bases. The chain's CDR3 is CASSSSGRATGELFF. For the CDR3, the DNA is TGCGCCAGCAGCTCTAGCGGGAGGGCCACCGGGGAGCTGTTTTTT.

The V call is TRBV18, the J call TRBJ2-7; 10 bases match TRBD1. The CDR3 loop spans 16 amino acids. The trim removed 4 bases at V and 3 bases at J, leaving 9 bases unmatched. The germline V gene encodes CDR1 KGHSH and CDR2 LQKENI. In DNA, the CDR3 is TGTGCCAGCTCACAAGGTCAGACAGGGGGCTTCTACGAGCAGTACTTC. Encoded protein: CASSQGQTGGFYEQYF.

The CDR3 nucleotides read TGTGCCAGCAGCTTAGCCAACCAAGAGACCCAGTACTTC. Amino acids: CASSLANQETQYF. V usage is TRBV7-2 and J usage is TRBJ2-5, with D uncertain. Trimming took off 0 bases at V and 0 bases at J, with 2 bases between the two ends. The CDR3 runs to 13 residues. From germline, CDR1 is SGHTA and CDR2 FQGNSA. Looking up the rest from reference TRBV7-2 and TRBJ2-5 gives the full variable domain: GAGVSQSPSNKVTEKGKDVELRCDPISGHTALYWYRQSLGQGLEFLIYFQGNSAPDKSGLPSDRFSAERTGGSVSTLTIQRTQQEDSAVYLCASSLANQETQYFGPGTRLLVL.

V is TRBV5-1 and J is TRBJ1-3, with D hard to call. Germline V lookup: CDR1 SGHRS, CDR2 YFSETQ. The CDR3 extends over 14 amino acids. Trimming shortened V by 5 bases and J by 0 bases, and 9 bases separated the two germline ends. The CDR3 reads CASRFESSGNTIYF. Here the CDR3 DNA reads TGCGCCAGCAGGTTTGAGAGCTCTGGAAACACCATATATTTT.

This CDR3 is CASSKGTSGPRYGETQYF. Here the CDR3 DNA reads TGTGCCAGCAGTAAGGGGACTAGCGGCCCACGCTATGGGGAGACCCAGTACTTC. The chain uses TRBV6-2 or TRBV6-3 and TRBJ2-5, with 11 bases aligning to TRBD2. The CDR3 has 18 residues. Germline CDR1 reads MNHEY; CDR2 reads SVGEGT. Unmatched junction bases numbered 16, after V lost 5 bases and J lost 5 bases.

J is TRBJ2-1 and V is TRBV3-1 (or the pseudogene TRBV3-2), with TRBD1 identical over 8 bases. Germline V gene lookup returns CDR1 LGHDT and CDR2 YNNKEL (reference sequence). This CDR3 comprises 13 residues. The V and J ends lost 5 bases and 5 bases, in that order; junction bases with no gene match: 2. CDR3 amino acids: CASSRTGNNEQFF. The CDR3 DNA sequence: TGTGCCAGCAGCAGGACAGGGAACAATGAGCAGTTCTTC.

CDR3 coding DNA: TGTGCCAGCAGCTCGGGACTAACCTACGAGCAGTACTTC. Translating gives CASSSGLTYEQYF. The V call is TRBV11-2, the J call TRBJ2-7, with TRBD2 matching over 7 bases. The V segment lost 4 bases and the J segment 2 bases; nucleotides outside the gene matches: 2. This CDR3 contains 13 residues. Germline CDR1 and CDR2: SGHAT and FQNNGV.

This chain uses TRBV12-5 with TRBJ2-3, with a weak D call TRBD1 (5 bases). CDR1 is LGHNT, CDR2 FRNRAP, per germline. The CDR3 covers 13 residues. V was cut by 4 bases and J by 9 bases, with 14 bases left in between. The CDR3 DNA reads as TGTGCTAGTGGTTGGGGCAGCGAAGAGACGCAGTATTTT. This translates into CASGWGSEETQYF. Together with reference TRBV12-5 and TRBJ2-3, the CDR3 gives the full variable domain: DARVTQTPRHKVTEMGQEVTMRCQPILGHNTVFWYRQTMMQGLELLAYFRNRAPLDDSGMPKDRFSAEMPDATLATLKIQPSEPRDSAVYFCASGWGSEETQYFGPGTRLTVL.

The CDR3 DNA sequence: TGCAGCGTTGAAGTGGGACAGGATGGCTACACCTTC. This translates into CSVEVGQDGYTF. The chain joins TRBV29-1 to TRBJ1-2; 8 positions match TRBD1. Looked up from germline, CDR1 is SQVTM and CDR2 is ANQGSEA. Unmatched junction bases numbered 1, after V lost 1 base and J lost 6 bases. This CDR3 has 12 amino acids.

This chain links TRBV9 with TRBJ2-1; 13 bases agree with TRBD2. Germline V gene sequence: CDR1 SGDLS, CDR2 YYNGEE. With 4 bases clipped from V and 7 bases from J, the junction kept 8 bases outside the gene matches. CDR3 length equals 16 residues. Here the CDR3 DNA reads TGTGCCAGCAGCCCCGCTCGGACTAGCGGGAGTAATGAGCAGTTCTTC. As protein: CASSPARTSGSNEQFF. Drawing the rest from reference TRBV9 and TRBJ2-1, the complete variable domain is DSGVTQTPKHLITATGQRVTLRCSPRSGDLSVYWYQQSLDQGLQFLIQYYNGEERAKGNILERFSAQQFPDLHSELNLSSLELGDSALYFCASSPARTSGSNEQFFGPGTRLTVL.

The rearrangement uses TRBV18 and TRBJ1-4; D perhaps matches TRBD1 (6 bases). The germline CDR1 and CDR2 sequences are KGHSH and LQKENI. There are 18 residues in the CDR3. V lost 3 bases and J lost 0, with 17 bases in between. The CDR3 DNA is TGTGCCAGCTCACCGGCCAGGATCAGGGGCGCAACTAATGAAAAACTGTTTTTT. Amino acids: CASSPARIRGATNEKLFF. The complete variable domain, with remaining parts taken from reference TRBV18 and TRBJ1-4, reads NAGVMQNPRHLVRRRGQEARLRCSPMKGHSHVYWYRQLPEEGLKFMVYLQKENIIDESGMPKERFSAEFPKEGPSILRIQQVVRGDSAAYFCASSPARIRGATNEKLFFGSGTQLSVL.

This chain joins TRBV24-1 and TRBJ1-2, with D possibly matching TRBD1 (5 bases). Germline V gene data show CDR1 as KGHDR and CDR2 as SFDVKD. V gave up 2 bases and J gave up 5 bases, with 17 bases separating them. The CDR3 is made up of 16 amino acids. DNA for the CDR3: TGTGCCACCAGTGATTCGATTAACAGGTTCCTATATGGCTACACCTTC. This encodes CATSDSINRFLYGYTF.

This chain links TRBV12-3 or TRBV12-4 with TRBJ1-3; maybe TRBD1 (5 bases). CDR3 length: 13 amino acids. V lost 5 bases, J lost 3 bases, and 8 bases lay in between. The CDR3 DNA reads TGTGCCAGCAGTCCGACAGTTGGAAACACCATATATTTT. Translated: CASSPTVGNTIYF.

The chain couples TRBV5-5 to TRBJ1-6; D possibly corresponds to TRBD1 (6 bases). CDR1 is SGHKS, CDR2 YYEKEE, per germline (reference sequence). This CDR3 is built from 16 residues. With 4 bases removed from V and 6 bases from J, the gap between germline ends came to 17 bases. DNA of the CDR3: TGTGCCAGCAGCCACCCCCTGGGGGCCGTTAATTCACCCCTCCACTTT. It codes for CASSHPLGAVNSPLHF.

The chain carries TRBV28 and TRBJ1-1; 8 positions agree with TRBD1. Looked up from germline, CDR1 is MDHEN and CDR2 is SYDVKM. Trimming removed 2 bases from V and 2 bases from J; junction bases left unmatched: 7. This CDR3 is 16 amino acids long. The CDR3 protein is CASSLRTGRGNTEAFF. CDR3 coding DNA: TGTGCCAGCAGTTTACGGACAGGGCGGGGAAACACTGAAGCTTTCTTT.

The CDR3 DNA reads as TGTGCCAGCAGCGCGGGACTCCTTGCCGGTACGCAGTATTTT. Translating gives CASSAGLLAGTQYF. The rearrangement uses TRBV9 and TRBJ2-3; TRBD2 might be the D (6 bases). CDR1 SGDLS and CDR2 YYNGEE come from the germline V gene. The V and J ends lost 3 bases and 8 bases respectively, with 16 bases between them. The CDR3 is 14 residues long.

V is TRBV14 and J is TRBJ1-2, with a tentative D call TRBD1 (5 bases). The CDR3 is 15 residues long. Germline V gives CDR1 SGHDN, CDR2 FVKESK. Trimming took off 0 bases at V and 3 bases at J, with 11 bases between the two ends. The CDR3 nucleotides are TGTGCCAGCAGCCAAGACGGGGGGGGTCACTATGGCTACACCTTC. Protein sequence: CASSQDGGGHYGYTF.

The chain recombines TRBV20-1 with TRBJ2-5; D not resolved. Germline V gene lookup returns CDR1 DFQATT and CDR2 SNEGSKA (reference sequence). Deletions cut 6 bases from V and 5 bases from J, with 10 bases between. The CDR3 length is 11 residues. The CDR3: CSAHKRETQYF. As DNA, the CDR3 is TGCAGTGCCCATAAACGGGAGACCCAGTACTTC.

The chain combines TRBV30 with TRBJ1-2, with TRBD1 as a possible D gene (6 bases). V lost 0 bases, J lost 4 bases, and 12 bases lay in between. CDR1 and CDR2 from the germline V gene are GTSNPN and SVGIG (reference sequence). The CDR3 totals 14 residues. In nucleotides, the CDR3 is TGTGCCTGGAGTGTACCCAGGGGAAGCTATGGCTACACCTTC. It translates to CAWSVPRGSYGYTF.

This clone was seen repeatedly, ten times or more. This sequence joins TRBV5-1 and TRBJ2-5; D perhaps matches TRBD2 (6 bases). The V gene's germline CDR1 is SGHRS and CDR2 YFSETQ. V lost 0 bases and J 2 bases, leaving 8 bases between the germline ends. This CDR3 region has 14 residues. The CDR3, as DNA: TGCGCCAGCAGCTTGGGACTAGGGCAAGAGACCCAGTACTTC. Its protein product is CASSLGLGQETQYF.

The chain has TRBV30 and TRBJ2-3, with TRBD2 matching 7 bases. This CDR3 region has 14 residues. Looked up from germline, CDR1 is GTSNPN and CDR2 is SVGIG (reference sequence). J gave up 2 bases and V 6 bases, and 8 bases lay outside the gene matches. In nucleotides, the CDR3 is TGTGCCTGTTTGGGGCTAGCGGCCACAGATACGCAGTATTTT. Translated, it gives CACLGLAATDTQYF.

As for this clone: The same CDR3 is also encoded by other DNA sequences in this sample. The V and J genes are TRBV19 and TRBJ2-5; D possibly corresponds to TRBD2 (5 bases). Between the trimmed V and J ends, which lost 3 bases and 5 bases, there was a span of 10 bases. Germline V gives CDR1 LNHDA, CDR2 SQIVND (reference sequence). The CDR3 consists of 13 residues. The CDR3 spells CASSMRVQETQYF. DNA of the CDR3: TGTGCCAGTAGTATGAGGGTCCAGGAGACCCAGTACTTC.

The J gene is TRBJ1-1, the V gene TRBV9; 7 bases map to TRBD1. Looked up from germline, CDR1 is SGDLS and CDR2 is YYNGEE. The CDR3 runs to 15 residues. Trimming took 3 bases from V and 3 from J; bases not matched to a gene: 8. CDR3 sequence (DNA): TGTGCCAGCAGCGGCCCAGGGGGATCAGACACTGAAGCTTTCTTT. Protein: CASSGPGGSDTEAFF.

The chain recombines TRBV2 with TRBJ1-1; D unresolved. The CDR3 sequence is 14 residues long. Deletions cut 6 bases from V and 1 base from J, with 12 bases between. Germline V gene data show CDR1 as SNHLY and CDR2 as FYNNEI. CDR3 residues: CASSPRGGNTEAFF. DNA for the CDR3: TGTGCCAGCAGCCCCCGGGGAGGGAACACTGAAGCTTTCTTT.

The chain combines TRBV5-1 with TRBJ2-1, with D maybe TRBD1 (6 bases). CDR3 length: 15 residues. Germline CDR1 and CDR2: SGHRS and YFSETQ. V was clipped by 7 bases and J by 4 bases, with 18 bases between them. CDR3: CASSPEGQGYNEQFF. DNA of the CDR3: TGCGCCAGCTCCCCTGAGGGTCAGGGGTACAATGAGCAGTTCTTC. Full variable domain (remainder filled in from reference TRBV5-1 and TRBJ2-1): KAGVTQTPRYLIKTRGQQVTLSCSPISGHRSVSWYQQTPGQGLQFLFEYFSETQRNKGNFPGRFSGRQFSNSRSEMNVSTLELGDSALYLCASSPEGQGYNEQFFGPGTRLTVL.

This chain joins TRBV5-7 and TRBJ2-3; 7 nucleotides line up with TRBD1. TRBV5-7 is identified as an open reading frame with a role that is uncertain. CDR3 length equals 14 residues. The J segment lost 3 bases and the V segment lost 9 bases, leaving 10 bases of the junction unmatched. CDR3 sequence (DNA): TGTGCCAACCGAGGGGGCGCAGGGACAGATACGCAGTATTTT. Encoded protein: CANRGGAGTDTQYF.

V gene TRBV11-2 combines with J gene TRBJ2-5, with 9 bases that match TRBD2. Germline CDR1 reads SGHAT; CDR2 reads FQNNGV. This CDR3 spans 12 amino acids. V was pared by 5 bases and J by 12 bases, with 7 bases of the junction left unmatched. CDR3 coding DNA: TGTGCCAGCAGCCCTCCCGGCGGGAGGGAGTACTTC. This translates into CASSPPGGREYF.

This clone was seen just once. The chain couples TRBV5-6 to TRBJ2-1, with D unresolved. V shed 4 bases and J shed 5 bases, with 7 bases lying between them. The CDR3 length is 12 residues. Germline assignment: CDR1 SGHDT and CDR2 YYEEEE. Here the CDR3 DNA reads TGTGCCAGCAGCCGTTTCGACAATGAGCAGTTCTTC. It codes for CASSRFDNEQFF.

V usage is TRBV5-1 and J usage is TRBJ2-1; possibly TRBD2 for D (6 bases). Germline CDR1 is SGHRS and CDR2 is YFSETQ. The CDR3 totals 12 residues. Deletions cut 1 base from V and 11 bases from J, with 10 bases between. The CDR3 region is CASSLSGRKQFF. DNA of the CDR3: TGCGCCAGCAGCTTGTCAGGGAGGAAGCAGTTCTTC.

V is TRBV27 and J is TRBJ1-2; TRBD1 is a possible D gene (5 bases). The CDR3 covers 13 residues. Germline-derived CDR1 and CDR2 are MNHEY and SMNVEV (reference sequence). Trimming pared 9 bases from V and 5 bases from J, leaving 16 bases between. In DNA form, the CDR3 reads TGTGCCAGTGACCCCAGGGTCATATATGGCTACACCTTC. It translates to CASDPRVIYGYTF.